One sample yielded the 3 T cell receptor beta chains listed below, sequenced in a study of graft-versus-host responses after intestinal transplantation. The protocol was immunoSEQ multiplex PCR, while the TCRdb copy is restricted to in-frame clones and leaves out a portion. The repertoire includes 80,000 to 90,000 clones, roughly 90% of them detected once, and 0.095% to 0.11% sits in the top ten. These receptors lack a known antigen. The specimen comprised unstimulated CD4+ T cells sorted from spleen or lymph node cells, sampled before intestinal transplant. The receptors originated from a human donor who received an intestinal transplant.

This chain uses TRBV6-1 with TRBJ1-4; no clear D. The germline V gene has CDR1 MNHNS and CDR2 SASEGT. The V and J ends lost 6 bases and 4 bases respectively, with 9 bases between them. The CDR3 has 13 amino acids. CDR3 bases: TGTGCCAGCAGCCGGGGAAATAATGAAAAACTGTTTTTT. It is translated as CASSRGNNEKLFF.

The V gene is TRBV10-2, the J gene TRBJ2-7; D call uncertain. The CDR3 has 13 amino acids. The V end lost 3 bases, the J end lost 4 bases, and 10 bases lay between the germline ends. The germline V gene encodes CDR1 WSHSY and CDR2 SAAADI. CDR3 in DNA: TGCGCCAGCAGTGACCAGGATCCTTACGAGCAGTACTTC. It encodes CASSDQDPYEQYF.

This chain uses TRBV6-1 with TRBJ1-3; D remains ambiguous. This CDR3 has 15 residues. CDR1 is MNHNS, CDR2 SASEGT, per germline. The V end was cut by 0 bases, the J end by 0 bases, with 6 bases between. CDR3 amino acids: CASSEARYSGNTIYF. CDR3 bases: TGTGCCAGCAGTGAAGCGCGCTACTCTGGAAACACCATATATTTT.